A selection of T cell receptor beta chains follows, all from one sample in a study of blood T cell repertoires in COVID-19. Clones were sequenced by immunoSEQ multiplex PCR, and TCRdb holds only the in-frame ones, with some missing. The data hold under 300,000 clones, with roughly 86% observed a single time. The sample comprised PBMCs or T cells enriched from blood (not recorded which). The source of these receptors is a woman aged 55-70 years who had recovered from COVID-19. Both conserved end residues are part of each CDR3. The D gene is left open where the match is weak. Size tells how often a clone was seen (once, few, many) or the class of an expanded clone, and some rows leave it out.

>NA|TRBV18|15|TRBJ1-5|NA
CASSPDDTGNQPQHF
TGTGCCAGCTCACCAGACGATACAGGCAATCAGCCCCAGCATTTT
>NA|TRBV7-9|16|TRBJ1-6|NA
CASLWTAGSYNSPLHF
TGTGCCAGCCTATGGACAGCAGGCTCCTATAATTCACCCCTCCACTTT
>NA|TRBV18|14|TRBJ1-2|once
CASSPGGANYGYTF
TGTGCCAGCTCACCAGGGGGCGCGAACTATGGCTACACCTTC
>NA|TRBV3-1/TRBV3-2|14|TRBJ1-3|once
CASSPGYSGNTIYF
TGTGCCAGCAGTCCAGGGTATTCTGGAAACACCATATATTTT
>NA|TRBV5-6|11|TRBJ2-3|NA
CASSAGDTQYF
TGTGCCAGCAGCGCCGGAGATACGCAGTATTTT
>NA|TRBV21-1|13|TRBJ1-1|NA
CASTDRLDTEAFF
TGTGCCAGCACTGACAGGTTGGACACTGAAGCTTTCTTT
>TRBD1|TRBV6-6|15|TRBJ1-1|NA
CASRPGQGVSTEAFF
TGTGCCAGCAGGCCGGGACAGGGGGTGTCCACTGAAGCTTTCTTT
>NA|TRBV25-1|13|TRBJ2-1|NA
CASSETSYNEQFF
TGTGCCAGCAGTGAGACTTCATACAATGAGCAGTTCTTC
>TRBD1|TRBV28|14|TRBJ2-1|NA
CASSPGQGYNEQFF
TGTGCCAGCAGCCCGGGACAGGGCTACAATGAGCAGTTCTTC
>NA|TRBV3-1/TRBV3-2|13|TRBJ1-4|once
CASSPIDGEKLFF
TGTGCCAGCAGCCCTATTGATGGTGAAAAACTGTTTTTT
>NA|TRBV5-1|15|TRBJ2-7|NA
CASSPTRGSSYEQYF
TGCGCCAGCAGCCCGACTAGAGGGAGCTCCTACGAGCAGTACTTC
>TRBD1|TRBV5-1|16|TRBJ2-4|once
CASSLDDRGRRNIQYF
TGCGCCAGCAGCTTGGACGACAGGGGAAGGAGAAACATTCAGTACTTC
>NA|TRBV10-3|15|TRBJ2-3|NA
CATRLFEGGTDTQYF
TGTGCCACCAGACTCTTCGAGGGGGGCACAGATACGCAGTATTTT
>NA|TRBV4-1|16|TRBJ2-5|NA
CASSQDSWGGGETQYF
TGCGCCAGCAGCCAAGATAGTTGGGGGGGCGGAGAGACCCAGTACTTC
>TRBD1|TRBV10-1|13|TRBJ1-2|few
CASSGGGVDGYTF
TGCGCCAGCTCGGGAGGGGGCGTTGATGGCTACACCTTC
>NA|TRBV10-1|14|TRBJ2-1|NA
CASSDSGSYNEQFF
TGCGCCAGCAGTGATAGCGGTTCTTACAATGAGCAGTTCTTC
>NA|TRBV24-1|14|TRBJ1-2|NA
CATSDFQQNYGYTF
TGTGCCACCAGTGATTTCCAACAGAACTATGGCTACACCTTC
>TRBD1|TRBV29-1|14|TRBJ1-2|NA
CSVEAPGQGDGYTF
TGCAGCGTTGAAGCCCCGGGACAGGGGGATGGCTACACCTTC
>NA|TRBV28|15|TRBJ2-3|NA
CAIKGGVVGTDTQYF
TGTGCCATCAAGGGGGGGGTCGTGGGCACAGATACGCAGTATTTT
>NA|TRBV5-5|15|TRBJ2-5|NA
CASSLEITAAETQYF
TGTGCCAGCAGCTTGGAAATTACGGCGGCGGAGACCCAGTACTTC
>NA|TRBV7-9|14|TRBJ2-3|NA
CASSPWGQGDTQYF
TGTGCCAGCAGTCCGTGGGGGCAGGGGGATACGCAGTATTTT
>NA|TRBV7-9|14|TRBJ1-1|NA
CASSLALSTTEAFF
TGTGCCAGCAGCTTAGCGCTCTCTACCACTGAAGCTTTCTTT
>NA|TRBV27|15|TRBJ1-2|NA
CASSLSNQGDYGYTF
TGTGCCAGCAGTTTATCGAACCAGGGCGACTATGGCTACACCTTC
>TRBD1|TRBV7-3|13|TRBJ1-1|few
CASSKQGGTEAFF
TGTGCCAGCAGCAAACAGGGGGGGACAGAAGCTTTCTTT
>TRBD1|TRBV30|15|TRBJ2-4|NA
CAWSRTGLAKNIQYF
TGTGCCTGGAGTAGGACAGGGCTAGCCAAAAACATTCAGTACTTC
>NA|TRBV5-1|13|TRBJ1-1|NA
CASSQGPRDEAFF
TGCGCCAGCAGTCAAGGACCCAGGGATGAAGCTTTCTTT
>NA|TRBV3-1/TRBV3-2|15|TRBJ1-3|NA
CASSQDVRHGNTIYF
TGTGCCAGCAGCCAAGACGTCAGGCATGGAAACACCATATATTTT
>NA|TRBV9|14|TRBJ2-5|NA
CASSGGGSQETQYF
TGTGCCAGCAGCGGAGGGGGTTCCCAAGAGACCCAGTACTTC
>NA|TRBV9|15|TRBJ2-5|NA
CASSAVGLAQETQYF
TGTGCCAGCAGCGCCGTAGGTCTAGCACAAGAGACCCAGTACTTC
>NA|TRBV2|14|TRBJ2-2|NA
CASSMDRNTGELFF
TGTGCCAGCAGTATGGACAGAAACACCGGGGAGCTGTTTTTT
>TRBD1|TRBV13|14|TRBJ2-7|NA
CASSSQGAIYEQYF
TGTGCCAGCAGTTCACAGGGGGCGATCTACGAGCAGTACTTC
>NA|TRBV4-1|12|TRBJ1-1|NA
CASSQAPTEAFF
TGCGCCAGCAGCCAAGCTCCCACTGAAGCTTTCTTT
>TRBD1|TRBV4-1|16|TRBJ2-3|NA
CASSQDLGTGPDTQYF
TGCGCCAGCAGCCAAGATCTTGGGACAGGCCCAGATACGCAGTATTTT
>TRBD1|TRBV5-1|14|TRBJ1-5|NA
CATLGQGRGQPQHF
TGCGCCACCCTAGGACAGGGGAGGGGTCAGCCCCAGCATTTT
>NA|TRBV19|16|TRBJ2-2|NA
CASSTLNRLNTGELFF
TGTGCCAGTAGTACCCTAAACAGGCTGAACACCGGGGAGCTGTTTTTT
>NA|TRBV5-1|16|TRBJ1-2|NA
CASSSSGHPALNGYTF
TGCGCCAGCAGCTCTTCGGGACACCCGGCCCTTAATGGCTACACCTTC
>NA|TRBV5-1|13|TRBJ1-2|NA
CASSLGGDGGYTF
TGCGCCAGCTCCCTGGGAGGGGATGGCGGCTACACCTTC
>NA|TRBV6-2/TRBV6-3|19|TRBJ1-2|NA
CASSYNTKESAELTYGYTF
TGTGCCAGCAGTTACAACACTAAGGAGTCCGCAGAACTAACCTATGGCTACACCTTC